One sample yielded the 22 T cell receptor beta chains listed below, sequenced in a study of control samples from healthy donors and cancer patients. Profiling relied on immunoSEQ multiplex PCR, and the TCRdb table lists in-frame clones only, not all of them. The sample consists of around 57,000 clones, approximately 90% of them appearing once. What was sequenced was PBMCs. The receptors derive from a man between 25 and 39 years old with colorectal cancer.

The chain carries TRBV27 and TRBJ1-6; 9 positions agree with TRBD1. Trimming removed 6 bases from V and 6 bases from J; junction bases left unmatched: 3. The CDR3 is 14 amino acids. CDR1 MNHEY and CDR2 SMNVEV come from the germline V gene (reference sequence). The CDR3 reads CASSRDRANSPLHF. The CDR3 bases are TGTGCCAGCAGCCGGGACAGGGCTAATTCACCCCTCCACTTT.

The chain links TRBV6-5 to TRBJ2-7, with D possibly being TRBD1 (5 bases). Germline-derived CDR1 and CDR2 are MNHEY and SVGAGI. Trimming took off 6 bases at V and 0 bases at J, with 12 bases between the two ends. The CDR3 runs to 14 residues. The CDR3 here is CASSSGLSSYEQYV. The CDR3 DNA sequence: TGTGCCAGCAGCTCAGGGTTAAGCTCCTACGAGCAGTACGTC.

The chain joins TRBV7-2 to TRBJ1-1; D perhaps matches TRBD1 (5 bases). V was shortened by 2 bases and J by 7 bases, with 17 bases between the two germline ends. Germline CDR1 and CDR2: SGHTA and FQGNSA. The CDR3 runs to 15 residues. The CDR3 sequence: CASSLSLFGAGEAFF. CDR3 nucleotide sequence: TGTGCCAGCAGCTTATCGTTGTTTGGGGCAGGTGAAGCTTTCTTT.

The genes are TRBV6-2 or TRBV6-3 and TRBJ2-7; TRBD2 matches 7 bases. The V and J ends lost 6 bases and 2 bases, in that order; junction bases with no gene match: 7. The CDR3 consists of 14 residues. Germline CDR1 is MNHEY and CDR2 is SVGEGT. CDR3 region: CASSSTSLAYEQYF. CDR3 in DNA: TGTGCCAGCAGCTCGACTAGCCTGGCCTACGAGCAGTACTTC.

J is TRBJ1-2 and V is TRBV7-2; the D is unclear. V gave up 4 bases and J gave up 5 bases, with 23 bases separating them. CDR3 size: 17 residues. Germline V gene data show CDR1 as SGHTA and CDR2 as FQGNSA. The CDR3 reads CASSSHPTSPPRYGYTF. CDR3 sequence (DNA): TGTGCCAGCAGCTCCCACCCCACCTCCCCGCCCAGATATGGCTACACCTTC.

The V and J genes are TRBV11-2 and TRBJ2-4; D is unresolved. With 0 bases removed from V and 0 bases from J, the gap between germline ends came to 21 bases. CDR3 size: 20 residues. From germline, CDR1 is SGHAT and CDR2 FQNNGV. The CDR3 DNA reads TGTGCCAGCAGCTTAGATATGGAACTCTACAACATCCTAGCCAAAAACATTCAGTACTTC. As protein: CASSLDMELYNILAKNIQYF.

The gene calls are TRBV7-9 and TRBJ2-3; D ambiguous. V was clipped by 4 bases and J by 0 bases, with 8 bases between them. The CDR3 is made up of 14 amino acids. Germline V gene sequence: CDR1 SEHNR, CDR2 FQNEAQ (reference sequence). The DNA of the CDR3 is TGTGCCAGCAGCTCGGTCCTGAGCACAGATACGCAGTATTTT. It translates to CASSSVLSTDTQYF.

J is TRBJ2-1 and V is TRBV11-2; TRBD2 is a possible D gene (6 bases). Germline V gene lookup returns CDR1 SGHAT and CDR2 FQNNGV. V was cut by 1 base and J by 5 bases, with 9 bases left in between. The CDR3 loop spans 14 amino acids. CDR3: CASSLVRGNNEQFF. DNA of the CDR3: TGTGCCAGCAGCTTAGTACGGGGGAACAATGAGCAGTTCTTC.

This chain's CDR3 is CASSEDRPSSYNSPLHF. The CDR3 DNA follows: TGTGCCAGCAGTGAAGACCGACCAAGTTCCTATAATTCACCCCTCCACTTT. The chain links TRBV2 to TRBJ1-6; D gene unclear. The germline gives CDR1 SNHLY, CDR2 FYNNEI. CDR3 length: 17 amino acids. Trimming took 1 base from V and 1 from J, leaving 11 bases between them.

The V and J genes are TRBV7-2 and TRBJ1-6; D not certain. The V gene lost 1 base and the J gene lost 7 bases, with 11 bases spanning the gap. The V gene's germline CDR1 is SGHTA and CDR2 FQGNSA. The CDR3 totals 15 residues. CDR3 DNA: TGTGCCAGCAGCTTAGAGTACAGCATAAATTCACCCCTCCACTTT. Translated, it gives CASSLEYSINSPLHF.

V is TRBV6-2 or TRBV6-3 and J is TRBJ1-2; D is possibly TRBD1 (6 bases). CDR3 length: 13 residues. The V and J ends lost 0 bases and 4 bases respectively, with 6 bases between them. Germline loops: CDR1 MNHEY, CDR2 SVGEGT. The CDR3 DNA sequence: TGTGCCAGCAGTTACTCGACAGGCTATGGCTACACCTTC. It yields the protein CASSYSTGYGYTF.

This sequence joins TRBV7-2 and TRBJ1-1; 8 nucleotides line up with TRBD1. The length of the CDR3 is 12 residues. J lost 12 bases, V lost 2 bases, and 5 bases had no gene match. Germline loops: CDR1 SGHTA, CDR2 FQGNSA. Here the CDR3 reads CASSLSGDRTFF. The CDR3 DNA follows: TGTGCCAGCAGCTTAAGTGGGGACAGGACTTTCTTT.

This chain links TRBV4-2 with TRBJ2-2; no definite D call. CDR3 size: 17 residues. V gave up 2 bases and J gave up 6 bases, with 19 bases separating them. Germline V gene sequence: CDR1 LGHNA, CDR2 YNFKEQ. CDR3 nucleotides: TGTGCCAGCAGCCAACTTATTGACATACCCTTATCCGGGGAGCTGTTTTTT. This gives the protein CASSQLIDIPLSGELFF.

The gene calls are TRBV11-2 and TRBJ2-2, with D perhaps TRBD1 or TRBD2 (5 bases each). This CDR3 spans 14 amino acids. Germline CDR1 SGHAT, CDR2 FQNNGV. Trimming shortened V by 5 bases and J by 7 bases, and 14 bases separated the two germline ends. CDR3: CASSRLRGGGELFF. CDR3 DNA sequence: TGTGCCAGCAGCCGTCTTCGTGGGGGCGGGGAGCTGTTTTTT.

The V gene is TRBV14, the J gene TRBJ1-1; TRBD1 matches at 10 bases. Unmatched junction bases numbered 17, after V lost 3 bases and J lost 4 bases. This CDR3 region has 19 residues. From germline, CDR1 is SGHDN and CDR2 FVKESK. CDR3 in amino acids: CASSHSLVDRGRRITEAFF. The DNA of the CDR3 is TGTGCCAGCAGCCATTCTTTGGTCGACAGGGGGCGAAGGATCACTGAAGCTTTCTTT.

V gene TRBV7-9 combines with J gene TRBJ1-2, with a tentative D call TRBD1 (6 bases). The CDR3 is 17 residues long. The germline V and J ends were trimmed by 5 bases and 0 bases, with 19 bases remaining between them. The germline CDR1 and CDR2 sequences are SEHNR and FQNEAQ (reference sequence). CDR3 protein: CASSQTMDRTSNYGYTF. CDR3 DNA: TGTGCCAGCAGCCAAACCATGGACAGAACCTCTAACTATGGCTACACCTTC.

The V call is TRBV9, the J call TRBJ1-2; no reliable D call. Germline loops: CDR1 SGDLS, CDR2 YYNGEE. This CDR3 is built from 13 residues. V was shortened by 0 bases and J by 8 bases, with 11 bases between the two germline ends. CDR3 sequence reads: CASSVAVARGYTF. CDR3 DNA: TGTGCCAGCAGCGTAGCTGTGGCCCGGGGCTACACCTTC.

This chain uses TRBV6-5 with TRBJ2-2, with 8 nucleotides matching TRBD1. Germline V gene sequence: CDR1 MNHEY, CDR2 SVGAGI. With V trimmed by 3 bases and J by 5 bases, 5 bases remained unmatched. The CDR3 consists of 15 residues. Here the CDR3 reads CASSYGTGGTGELFF. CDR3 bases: TGTGCCAGCAGTTATGGGACAGGAGGGACCGGGGAGCTGTTTTTT.

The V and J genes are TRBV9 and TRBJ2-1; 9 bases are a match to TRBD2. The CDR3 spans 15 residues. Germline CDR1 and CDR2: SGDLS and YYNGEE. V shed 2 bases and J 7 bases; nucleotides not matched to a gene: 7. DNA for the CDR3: TGTGCCAGCAGCGTGGGACTAGCCATTGAGAATGAGCAGTTCTTC. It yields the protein CASSVGLAIENEQFF.

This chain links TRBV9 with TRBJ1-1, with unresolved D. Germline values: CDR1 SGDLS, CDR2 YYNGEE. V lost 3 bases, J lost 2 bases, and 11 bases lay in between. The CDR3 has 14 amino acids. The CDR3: CASSGASANTEAFF. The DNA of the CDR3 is TGTGCCAGCAGCGGGGCCAGCGCAAACACTGAAGCTTTCTTT.

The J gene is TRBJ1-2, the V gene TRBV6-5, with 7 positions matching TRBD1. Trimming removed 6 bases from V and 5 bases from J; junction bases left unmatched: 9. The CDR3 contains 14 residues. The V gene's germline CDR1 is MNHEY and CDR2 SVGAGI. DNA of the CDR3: TGTGCCAGCAGGCCTTCACTGACAGGGTATGGCTACACCTTC. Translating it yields CASRPSLTGYGYTF.

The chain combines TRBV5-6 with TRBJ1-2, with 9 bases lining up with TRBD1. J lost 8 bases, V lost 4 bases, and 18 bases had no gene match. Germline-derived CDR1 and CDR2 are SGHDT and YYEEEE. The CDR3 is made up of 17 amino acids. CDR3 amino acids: CASSDQGTGISVGGYTF. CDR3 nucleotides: TGTGCCAGCAGCGACCAAGGGACAGGGATATCGGTTGGGGGCTACACCTTC.